The 4 T cell receptor beta chains below all came from one sample that was sequenced in a study of cytomegalovirus exposure and HLA in healthy donors. PCR employed 60 Vbeta and 13 Jbeta primers. Assay: immunoSEQ multiplex PCR; the TCRdb copy retains only in-frame clones and omits some. Found here are roughly 120,000 clones, approximately 83% of them singletons; the top ten hold 1.5% to 2%. Sequencing was carried out using PBMCs. The source of these receptors is a man between 40 and 49 years old in good health and CMV-seronegative.

The DNA of the CDR3 is TGTGCCAGCAGCCAAGGAACGGGACAGATAAACTATGGCTACACCTTC. Protein sequence: CASSQGTGQINYGYTF. The V and J genes are TRBV14 and TRBJ1-2, with 7 positions matching TRBD1. CDR3 length: 16 residues. J was trimmed by 2 bases and V by 1 base; bases with no gene match: 7. Germline V gives CDR1 SGHDN, CDR2 FVKESK.

V gene TRBV19 combines with J gene TRBJ1-5; D may be TRBD1 (6 bases). Trimming took off 4 bases at V and 7 bases at J, with 11 bases between the two ends. Looked up from germline, CDR1 is LNHDA and CDR2 is SQIVND (reference sequence). This CDR3 region has 13 residues. CDR3 amino acids: CASSRQEVQPQHF. The CDR3 DNA reads as TGTGCCAGTAGTAGACAGGAGGTACAGCCCCAGCATTTT.

The chain joins TRBV5-1 to TRBJ2-7; TRBD1 agrees at 8 bases. V gave up 4 bases and J gave up 1 base; unmatched junction bases: 7. The CDR3 sequence is 15 residues long. Germline V lookup: CDR1 SGHRS, CDR2 YFSETQ. CDR3 amino acids: CASSPDRDRSYEQYF. The CDR3 DNA reads TGCGCCAGCAGCCCTGACCGGGACAGGTCCTACGAGCAGTACTTC.

The gene calls are TRBV28 and TRBJ1-1; 8 nucleotides match TRBD1. The CDR3 consists of 14 residues. From germline, CDR1 is MDHEN and CDR2 SYDVKM. V lost 3 bases to trimming and J lost 0 bases; unmatched junction nucleotides: 0. CDR3 DNA sequence: TGTGCCAGCAGTTTGACAGGGGTGAACACTGAAGCTTTCTTT. It specifies CASSLTGVNTEAFF.